These T cell receptor beta chains were read from a single sample in a study of control samples from healthy donors and cancer patients. Profiling relied on immunoSEQ multiplex PCR, and the TCRdb table lists in-frame clones only, not all of them. The sample lists approximately 59,000 clones; approximately 89% were seen once. The specimen was PBMCs. The origin of the receptors is a woman aged 55 to 70 with lung cancer. Each CDR3 is given with its conserved first and last residue. D genes are given only for firm matches.

j_call | d_call | v_call | cdr3_aa | cdr3_nt
TRBJ2-6 | - | TRBV2 | CASRGRVFGANVLTF | TGTGCCAGCAGAGGAAGAGTTTTTGGGGCCAACGTCCTGACTTTC
TRBJ1-5 | - | TRBV2 | CASSLDSSYQPQHF | TGTGCCAGCAGCCTAGACAGTAGCTATCAGCCCCAGCATTTT
TRBJ2-5 | TRBD2 | TRBV4-1 | CASTQSFSRGARETQYF | TGCGCCAGCACCCAAAGCTTTTCGCGGGGGGCCCGAGAGACCCAGTACTTC
TRBJ2-1 | TRBD2 | TRBV18 | CASSPWWLAENEQFF | TGTGCCAGCTCACCATGGTGGCTAGCGGAGAATGAGCAGTTCTTC
TRBJ2-7 | TRBD1 | TRBV5-1 | CASSPGTGRSWEQYF | TGCGCCAGCAGCCCAGGGACAGGTCGGTCGTGGGAGCAGTACTTC
TRBJ2-1 | TRBD2 | TRBV19 | CASTGQESGTLGEQFF | TGTGCCAGCACGGGCCAGGAAAGCGGGACTTTGGGTGAGCAGTTCTTC
TRBJ2-2 | TRBD2 | TRBV7-9 | CASRVSGLAGANTGELFF | TGTGCCAGCAGGGTTTCCGGACTAGCGGGGGCGAACACCGGGGAGCTGTTTTTT
TRBJ2-5 | - | TRBV11-1 | CASSLSETQYF | TGTGCCAGCAGCTTATCGGAGACCCAGTACTTC
TRBJ2-1 | - | TRBV21-1 | CASSKEMELAGYNEQFF | TGTGCCAGCAGCAAAGAGATGGAACTAGCTGGTTACAATGAGCAGTTCTTC
TRBJ1-4 | - | TRBV6-1 | CASSETGRENEKLFF | TGTGCCAGCAGTGAAACGGGCAGGGAAAATGAAAAACTGTTTTTT
TRBJ1-3 | - | TRBV5-1 | CASSYGGQTSGNTIYF | TGCGCCAGCAGCTACGGTGGACAGACCTCTGGAAACACCATATATTTT
TRBJ1-1 | - | TRBV20-1 | CSASNPGGRTEAFF | TGCAGTGCTAGTAATCCGGGGGGGAGGACTGAAGCTTTCTTT
TRBJ2-5 | - | TRBV10-3 | CAISESETQYF | TGTGCCATCAGTGAGTCAGAGACCCAGTACTTC
TRBJ1-5 | - | TRBV13 | CASSTNNQPQHF | TGTGCCAGCAGCACAAACAATCAGCCCCAGCATTTT
TRBJ1-2 | - | TRBV19 | CASSIGPGAGYTF | TGTGCCAGTAGTATCGGCCCGGGTGCTGGCTACACCTTC
TRBJ2-7 | - | TRBV2 | CASSYGQAQYF | TGTGCCAGCAGCTACGGACAAGCGCAGTACTTC
TRBJ1-2 | - | TRBV21-1 | CASSKAGDPGRRNYGYTF | TGTGCCAGCAGCAAAGCGGGGGACCCGGGACGGAGAAACTATGGCTACACCTTC
TRBJ1-4 | - | TRBV19 | CASSPTATGRTNEKLFF | TGTGCCAGTAGTCCCACTGCAACTGGCAGAACTAATGAAAAACTGTTTTTT